The clone carrying this T cell receptor (beta chain) was seen a handful of times. What it binds is unknown. V was pared by 7 bases and J by 1 base, with 17 bases between. This CDR3 has 15 amino acids. The germline CDR1 and CDR2 sequences are SGHKS and YYEKEE (reference sequence). Unique molecular identifiers were added to individual cDNA molecules. TCRdb passed the 5' RACE reads through MiXCR, listing each CDR3 protein once. This table has approximately 56,000 distinct CDR3 sequences, over 13% appearing once. The record originates from a study of early T cells in non-severe SARS-CoV-2 infection. Study-wide context: Chains were unpaired, as sequencing was done on bulk RNA from unsorted whole blood.

Study results and caveats: Clonotype matching in VDJdb favored anti-spike CD8 responses and did not capture private and CD4 specificities.

This sequence originates from an adult who was a healthcare worker with PCR-confirmed SARS-CoV-2 infection or an uninfected control (not recorded which). The chain joins TRBV5-5 to TRBJ2-5; no clear D. Source: whole blood, taken at baseline. The CDR3 DNA sequence: TGTGCCAGCTGGTGGAGCCCGTCGATCCAAGAGACCCAGTACTTC. The encoded protein is CASWWSPSIQETQYF.